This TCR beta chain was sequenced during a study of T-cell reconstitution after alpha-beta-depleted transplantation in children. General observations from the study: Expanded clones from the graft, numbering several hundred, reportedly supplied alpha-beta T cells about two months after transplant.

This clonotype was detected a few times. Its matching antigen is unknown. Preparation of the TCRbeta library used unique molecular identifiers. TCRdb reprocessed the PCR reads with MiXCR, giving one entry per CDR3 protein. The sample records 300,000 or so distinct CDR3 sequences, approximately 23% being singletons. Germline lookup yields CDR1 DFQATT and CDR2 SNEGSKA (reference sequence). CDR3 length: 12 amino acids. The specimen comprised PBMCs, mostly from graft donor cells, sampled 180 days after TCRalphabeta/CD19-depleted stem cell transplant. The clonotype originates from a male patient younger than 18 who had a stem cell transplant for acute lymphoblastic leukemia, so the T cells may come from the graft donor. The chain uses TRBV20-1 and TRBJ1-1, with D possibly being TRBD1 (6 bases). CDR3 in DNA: TGCAGAGTCCGGGGACAGAACACTGAAGCTTTCTTT. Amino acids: CRVRGQNTEAFF.